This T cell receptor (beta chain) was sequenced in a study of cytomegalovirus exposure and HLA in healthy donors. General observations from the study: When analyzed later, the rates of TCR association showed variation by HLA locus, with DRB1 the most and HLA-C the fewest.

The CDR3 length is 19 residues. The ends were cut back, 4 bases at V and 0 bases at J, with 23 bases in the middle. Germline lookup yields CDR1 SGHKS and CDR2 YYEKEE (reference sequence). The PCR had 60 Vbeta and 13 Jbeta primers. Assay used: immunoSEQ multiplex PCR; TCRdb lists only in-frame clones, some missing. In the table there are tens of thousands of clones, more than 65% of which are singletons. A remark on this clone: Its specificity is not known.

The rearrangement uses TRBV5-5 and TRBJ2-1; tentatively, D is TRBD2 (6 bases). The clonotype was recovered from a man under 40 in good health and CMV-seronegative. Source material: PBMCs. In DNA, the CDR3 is TGTGCCAGCAGCATCGGCCTCGGCGGGGAGGCCCTCTCCTACAATGAGCAGTTCTTC. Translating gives CASSIGLGGEALSYNEQFF.